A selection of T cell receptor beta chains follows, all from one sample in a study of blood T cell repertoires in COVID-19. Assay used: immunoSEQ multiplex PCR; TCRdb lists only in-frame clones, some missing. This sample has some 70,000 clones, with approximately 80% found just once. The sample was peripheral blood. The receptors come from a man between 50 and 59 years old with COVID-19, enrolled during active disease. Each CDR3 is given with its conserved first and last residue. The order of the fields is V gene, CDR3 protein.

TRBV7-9 CASSQQGNEQFF
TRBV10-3 CAISVDNLNTEAFF
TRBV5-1 CASSFGMGQNTEAFF
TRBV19 CASSEQGAGQPQHF
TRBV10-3 CAIRYGDTGELFF
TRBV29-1 CSVATGTGGHEQYF
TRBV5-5 CASSLPPNEQYF
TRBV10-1 CASSMGLADTDTQYF
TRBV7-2 CASSLGSPRAFF
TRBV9 CASTLTGDNYGYTF
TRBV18 CASSVLDMSSYNSPLHF
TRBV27 CASSSPAYNSPLHF
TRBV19 CASSTPGQITDTQYF
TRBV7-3 CASSDGQIQETQYF
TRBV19 CASSPQGTVLETQYF
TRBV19 CASSPGLAGGDSYNEQFF
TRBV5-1 CASSLGQRHGYTF
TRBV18 CASSPILDTYNEQFF
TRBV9 CASSETGTGPSGNTIYF
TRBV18 CASSQGLGGANSPLHF
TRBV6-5 CASSPRDSAWQPQHF
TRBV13 CASSDRARAWDTEAFF
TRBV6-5 CASSTGTTMTGELFF
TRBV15 CATSRGRTGSYEQYF
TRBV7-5 CVRSPSNDTNTEAFF
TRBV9 CASSVGTSGGVYNEQFF
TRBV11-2 CASSLAVVGGGYTF
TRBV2 CASSPRDFQETQYF
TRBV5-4 CASSPGGGILTDTQYF
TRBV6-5 CASKRTGTHTEAFF
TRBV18 CASSPPSAGGEKLFF
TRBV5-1 CASSLAGAGASGTGELFF
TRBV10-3 CAITFGRGDYGYTF
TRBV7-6 CASSLDRTYYEQYF
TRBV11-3 CASSPGQGANTGELFF
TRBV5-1 CASSSLTGVNTEAFF
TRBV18 CASSPLATKEQYF
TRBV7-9 CASSPGQGEAERLEQYF
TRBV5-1 CASSLVAGDTEAFF
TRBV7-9 CASSWDSSNTGELFF
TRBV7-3 CAGSQSRLAGFFSYEQYF
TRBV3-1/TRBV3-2 CASSQEGGFGTQYF
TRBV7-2 CASSSGLAGGPGTDTQYF
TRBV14 CASSPGQGTREQYF
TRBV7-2 CASSLAVFGFAGELFF
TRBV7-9 CASSFGQGINEKLFF
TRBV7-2 CASSLGASGSTDTQYF
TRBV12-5 CASALHLPPGLAGGATDTQYF
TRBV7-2 CASSAQGMGNQPQHF
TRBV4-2 CASSPGGFASTDTQYF
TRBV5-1 CASSFSAGGSNTGELFF
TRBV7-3 CASSLTSESSGYTF
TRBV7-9 CASSFLGRLNTGELFF